The clone carrying this T cell receptor beta chain was observed a few times. TCRdb independently ran MiXCR on the RT-PCR reads; one entry per CDR3 protein. The sample holds almost 700,000 distinct CDR3 sequences, 14% seen once. V gave up 6 bases and J gave up 5 bases, with 13 bases separating them. This CDR3 is 13 amino acids long. Germline CDR1 and CDR2: MNHEY and SVGEGT. V and J are TRBV6-2 or TRBV6-3 and TRBJ2-5; D not certain. The TCR sequence derives from a female donor in good health, serving as a healthy control. Sequencing used memory CD4+ T cells from blood. The CDR3 DNA reads as TGTGCCAGCAGCTTCTCGGAATGGGAGACCCAGTACTTC. Encoded protein: CASSFSEWETQYF.